One and the same sample provided the 29 T cell receptor beta chains below, sequenced in a study of blood T cell repertoires in COVID-19. Method: immunoSEQ multiplex PCR; TCRdb's copy keeps in-frame clones and lacks some. The sample holds more than 65,000 clones, 65% to 85% seen once. Sequencing was carried out using peripheral blood. These receptors were obtained from a man in his fifties or sixties with active or convalescent COVID-19.

CDR3 nucleotides: TGTGCCAGCAGTTACTCCAGACTAGCGGCAAAACAAAACATTCAGTACTTC. Amino acids: CASSYSRLAAKQNIQYF. V and J are TRBV6-2 or TRBV6-3 and TRBJ2-4; 9 nucleotides line up with TRBD2. The junction had 8 bases not matched to a gene; V was cut back by 0 bases and J by 5 bases. The CDR3 has 17 residues. CDR1 MNHEY and CDR2 SVGEGT come from the germline V gene.

V is TRBV5-6 and J is TRBJ1-1; TRBD1 is a possible D gene (6 bases). The CDR3 has 16 amino acids. The germline CDR1 and CDR2 sequences are SGHDT and YYEEEE. V was shortened by 3 bases and J by 5 bases, with 20 bases between the two germline ends. For the CDR3, the DNA is TGTGCCAGCAGCTCTACCGCTTGGCCAGGGGTGACTGAAGCTTTCTTT. Translation gives CASSSTAWPGVTEAFF. The variable domain in full, with the rest retrieved from reference TRBV5-6 and TRBJ1-1, is DAGVTQSPTHLIKTRGQQVTLRCSPKSGHDTVSWYQQALGQGPQFIFQYYEEEERQRGNFPDRFSGHQFPNYSSELNVNALLLGDSALYLCASSSTAWPGVTEAFFGQGTRLTVV.

The rearrangement joins TRBV21-1 to TRBJ2-2; the DNA was not used to check the table's D call, TRBD1. TRBV21-1 is a known pseudogene. CDR3 length equals 15 residues. The CDR3 is CASSTDRENTGELFF. The CDR3 DNA is TGTGCCAGCAGCACGGACAGGGAGAACACCGGGGAGCTGTTTTTT.

V and J are TRBV24-1 and TRBJ2-3; 8 nucleotides agree with TRBD2. Germline lookup yields CDR1 KGHDR and CDR2 SFDVKD. The CDR3 loop spans 19 amino acids. Unmatched junction bases numbered 15, after V lost 4 bases and J lost 1 base. The CDR3, as DNA: TGTGCCACCAGTGACGCCCCGGGGGGGCCCGGTGCCGGCACAGATACGCAGTATTTT. The encoded protein is CATSDAPGGPGAGTDTQYF.

In nucleotides, the CDR3 is TGCAGCGGAACAGGGGGCGGACTCATCAGCACAGATACGCAGTATTTT. Protein product: CSGTGGGLISTDTQYF. V and J are TRBV29-1 and TRBJ2-3, with 9 bases identical to TRBD1. The CDR3 runs 16 residues. Germline V gene sequence: CDR1 SQVTM, CDR2 ANQGSEA. The trim removed 7 bases at V and 0 bases at J, leaving 11 bases unmatched.

The rearrangement links TRBV19 to TRBJ1-3, with 8 bases matching TRBD1. CDR1 LNHDA and CDR2 SQIVND come from the germline V gene (reference sequence). V lost 3 bases, J lost 1 base, and 2 bases stayed unmatched. The CDR3 has 15 residues. This CDR3 is CASSIQGASGNTIYF. The CDR3 nucleotides are TGTGCCAGTAGTATTCAGGGGGCTTCTGGAAACACCATATATTTT.

The chain joins TRBV29-1 to TRBJ2-1; weak D call: TRBD1 (6 bases). The V and J ends lost 3 bases and 3 bases respectively, with 12 bases between them. The CDR3 is 14 residues long. Germline-derived CDR1 and CDR2 are SQVTM and ANQGSEA. DNA of the CDR3: TGCAGCGTTGACCAGGGGCCTATCTACAATGAGCAGTTCTTC. It specifies CSVDQGPIYNEQFF.

This chain connects TRBV9 to TRBJ2-3, with 9 bases that match TRBD2. The germline V gene encodes CDR1 SGDLS and CDR2 YYNGEE. This CDR3 is 17 amino acids long. Trimming removed 0 bases from V and 2 bases from J; junction bases left unmatched: 7. The CDR3 sequence: CASSVASGALLTDTQYF. In nucleotides, the CDR3 is TGTGCCAGCAGCGTAGCTAGCGGGGCGCTTCTCACAGATACGCAGTATTTT.

The chain carries TRBV2 and TRBJ1-5; D is undetermined. Trimming shortened V by 7 bases and J by 3 bases, and 10 bases separated the two germline ends. The length of the CDR3 is 13 residues. Germline assignment: CDR1 SNHLY and CDR2 FYNNEI. The CDR3 coding sequence is TGTGCCAGCATACGCGAGAACAATCAGCCCCAGCATTTT. Protein: CASIRENNQPQHF. The full variable domain, rest sourced from reference TRBV2 and TRBJ1-5, is EPEVTQTPSHQVTQMGQEVILRCVPISNHLYFYWYRQILGQKVEFLVSFYNNEISEKSEIFDDQFSVERPDGSNFTLKIRSTKLEDSAMYFCASIRENNQPQHFGDGTRLSIL.

The V call is TRBV12-3 or TRBV12-4, the J call TRBJ2-3; D gene unclear. This CDR3 has 13 amino acids. With 6 bases removed from V and 4 bases from J, the gap between germline ends came to 11 bases. As DNA, the CDR3 is TGTGCCAGCAGCTACCTTCGGGCAGATACGCAGTATTTT. Its protein product is CASSYLRADTQYF.

This chain connects TRBV6-6 to TRBJ1-2; 8 bases are shared with TRBD1. The CDR3 is 16 amino acids. The V and J ends lost 2 bases and 4 bases, in that order; junction bases with no gene match: 9. Germline CDR1 and CDR2: MNHNY and SVGAGI (reference sequence). The CDR3 nucleotides read TGTGCCAGCAGTTACACAAACGGACAGGGATCCTATGGCTACACCTTC. This codes for CASSYTNGQGSYGYTF.

V usage is TRBV5-1 and J usage is TRBJ1-2, with a tentative D call TRBD1 (6 bases). Germline V CDR1 and CDR2: SGHRS, YFSETQ. The CDR3 is 15 residues long. Trimming pared 4 bases from V and 1 base from J, leaving 14 bases between. The CDR3 bases are TGCGCCAGCAGCCCAGGGGTAATAAATAACTATGGCTACACCTTC. This codes for CASSPGVINNYGYTF.

This clone was recorded at least ten times. CDR3 amino acids: CATSEGTGEGISAEAFF. The CDR3 region has the DNA TGTGCCACCAGCGAAGGGACAGGGGAAGGAATTAGCGCTGAAGCTTTCTTT. This chain uses TRBV24-1 with TRBJ1-1, with 10 nucleotides matching TRBD1. The V gene's germline CDR1 is KGHDR and CDR2 SFDVKD. With 7 bases clipped from V and 6 bases from J, the junction kept 16 bases outside the gene matches. CDR3 length: 17 amino acids.

This chain connects TRBV15 to TRBJ2-5; 8 bases agree with TRBD1. Germline V gene lookup returns CDR1 LNHNV and CDR2 YYDKDF (reference sequence). V lost 6 bases to trimming and J lost 1 base; unmatched junction nucleotides: 4. This CDR3 is 14 amino acids long. The CDR3 DNA follows: TGTGCCACCAGAAGACAGGGGAGCCAAGAGACCCAGTACTTC. Amino acid sequence: CATRRQGSQETQYF.

The chain couples TRBV5-4 to TRBJ2-3; no firm D call. Germline V lookup: CDR1 SGHNT, CDR2 YYREEE (reference sequence). V was shortened by 4 bases and J by 5 bases, with 14 bases between the two germline ends. The CDR3 runs 14 residues. The CDR3 region is CASSARDSRDTQYF. The CDR3 coding sequence is TGTGCCAGCAGCGCTCGAGACTCACGAGATACGCAGTATTTT.

V usage is TRBV25-1 and J usage is TRBJ1-1; D remains ambiguous. V gave up 2 bases and J gave up 4 bases, with 14 bases separating them. The CDR3 is made up of 15 amino acids. The germline V gene encodes CDR1 MGHDK and CDR2 SYGVNS. CDR3 in DNA: TGTGCCAGCAGTGAAACAACAGCCTTAGGCACTGAAGCTTTCTTT. Amino acids: CASSETTALGTEAFF.

This rearrangement joins TRBV12-5 to TRBJ1-6, with 8 bases that match TRBD1. This CDR3 contains 17 residues. With 0 bases clipped from V and 8 bases from J, the junction kept 9 bases outside the gene matches. Germline V CDR1 and CDR2: LGHNT, FRNRAP. DNA of the CDR3: TGTGCTAGTGGTTTGGTTTACGGATACAGGGGGGATTCACCCCTCCACTTT. This translates into CASGLVYGYRGDSPLHF.

The V and J genes are TRBV4-1 and TRBJ1-2; 7 nucleotides match TRBD1. This CDR3 is built from 16 residues. From germline, CDR1 is MGHRA and CDR2 YSYEKL. V dropped 2 bases and J dropped 4; count of bases not matched to a gene: 10. The CDR3 sequence is CASSQRQQGPPYGYTF. The CDR3 DNA sequence: TGCGCCAGCAGCCAACGTCAACAGGGGCCTCCCTATGGCTACACCTTC.

The chain combines TRBV15 with TRBJ1-1, with D uncertain. The CDR3 sequence is 13 residues long. Per germline, CDR1 LNHNV and CDR2 YYDKDF (reference sequence). The ends were cut back, 0 bases at V and 7 bases at J, with 9 bases in the middle. The CDR3 nucleotides are TGTGCCACCAGCAGAGAGGCAGCGGGTGAAGCTTTCTTT. Its translation: CATSREAAGEAFF. Filled out from reference TRBV15 and TRBJ1-1, the complete variable domain reads DAMVIQNPRYQVTQFGKPVTLSCSQTLNHNVMYWYQQKSSQAPKLLFHYYDKDFNNEADTPDNFQSRRPNTSFCFLDIRSPGLGDTAMYLCATSREAAGEAFFGQGTRLTVV.

This clone was recorded a few times. Sequence at one end of the junction differs from germline and may be a read error. This chain joins TRBV30 and TRBJ1-2, with 8 bases matching TRBD1. This CDR3 has 13 amino acids. Germline CDR1 reads GTSNPN; CDR2 reads SVGIG (reference sequence). The CDR3 loop reads CAWSRDRPVGYAF. CDR3 DNA sequence: TGTGCCTGGAGCCGGGACAGGCCTGTTGGGTACGCCTTC.

The CDR3, as DNA: TGTGCCAGCAGCTTGCCCGTCCGAGAAACCGGACAGGGAACAGATACGCAGTATTTT. Residues: CASSLPVRETGQGTDTQYF. This rearrangement joins TRBV7-6 to TRBJ2-3; 8 nucleotides align to TRBD1. Germline V gene sequence: CDR1 SGHVS, CDR2 FNYEAQ. The ends lost 3 bases at V and 3 bases at J; junction bases unmatched: 17. The CDR3 is 19 amino acids. The full variable domain, with the rest looked up from reference TRBV7-6 and TRBJ2-3, is GAGVSQSPRYKVTKRGQDVALRCDPISGHVSLYWYRQALGQGPEFLTYFNYEAQQDKSGLPNDRFSAERPEGSISTLTIQRTEQRDSAMYRCASSLPVRETGQGTDTQYFGPGTRLTVL.

The chain uses TRBV9 and TRBJ2-7; perhaps TRBD1 as D (5 bases). The germline V gene encodes CDR1 SGDLS and CDR2 YYNGEE. The CDR3 totals 18 residues. Trimming pared 0 bases from V and 1 base from J, leaving 20 bases between. CDR3 residues: CASSVGGWGAAHSYEQYF. The CDR3 bases are TGTGCCAGCAGCGTAGGCGGTTGGGGCGCGGCCCATTCCTACGAGCAGTACTTC.

The chain has TRBV7-8 and TRBJ1-6; 8 bases fit TRBD1. Trimming cost V 2 bases and J 2 bases; bases outside gene matches: 5. Per germline, CDR1 SGHVS and CDR2 FQNEAQ. CDR3 length: 17 residues. CDR3 residues: CASSLSGQGTYNSPLHF. The CDR3 bases are TGTGCCAGCAGCTTATCAGGACAGGGCACCTATAATTCACCCCTCCACTTT.

This chain links TRBV19 with TRBJ2-5; 7 nucleotides line up with TRBD1. Germline V gene lookup returns CDR1 LNHDA and CDR2 SQIVND (reference sequence). The CDR3 consists of 13 residues. Trimming removed 3 bases from V and 4 bases from J; junction bases left unmatched: 2. The CDR3 DNA reads as TGTGCCAGTAGTATCAACAGGGGAGAGACCCAGTACTTC. This codes for CASSINRGETQYF.

The V call is TRBV5-8, the J call TRBJ1-5; D perhaps matches TRBD1 (5 bases). This CDR3 is 14 amino acids long. V was trimmed by 4 bases and J by 5 bases, leaving 13 bases between them. The V gene's germline CDR1 is SGHTS and CDR2 YDEGEE. CDR3 amino acids: CASSLRDSYQPQHF. CDR3 bases: TGTGCCAGCAGCCTCCGGGACTCATATCAGCCCCAGCATTTT.

This rearrangement joins TRBV19 to TRBJ2-3; 7 bases match TRBD2. Germline CDR1 and CDR2: LNHDA and SQIVND (reference sequence). This CDR3 spans 17 amino acids. Losses at the gene ends were 5 bases for V and 0 bases for J; bases not matched to a gene: 11. DNA for the CDR3: TGTGCCAGTAGTTCCTGGGGGTCTAGCGGAAGCACAGATACGCAGTATTTT. Translating it yields CASSSWGSSGSTDTQYF.

CDR3 in DNA: TGTGCCAGCAGTGAAGAAGGGGGACTAGCGGGGGTTAAAAAGACCCAGTACTTC. Its translation is CASSEEGGLAGVKKTQYF. The chain combines TRBV6-1 with TRBJ2-5, with 14 bases fitting TRBD2. The CDR3 has 18 amino acids. Unmatched junction bases numbered 10, after V lost 1 base and J lost 6 bases. Germline-derived CDR1 and CDR2 are MNHNS and SASEGT.

The sample holds a few counts of this clone. The chain is built from TRBV30 and TRBJ1-2; unclear D gene. Trimming removed 7 bases at V and 2 bases at J, with 5 bases between. CDR1 is GTSNPN and CDR2 is SVGIG in the germline V gene (reference sequence). This CDR3 is built from 10 residues. CDR3 DNA: TGTGCCTCCGCGAACTATGGCTACACCTTC. Residues: CASANYGYTF.

The sample holds one count of this clone. The V call is TRBV5-5, the J call TRBJ2-4; tentatively, D is TRBD2 (5 bases). Trimming removed 0 bases from V and 15 bases from J, with 13 bases in between. The CDR3 has 12 amino acids. Looked up from germline, CDR1 is SGHKS and CDR2 is YYEKEE (reference sequence). This chain's CDR3 is CASSLGGVTAYF. CDR3 nucleotides: TGTGCCAGCAGCTTGGGGGGAGTGACGGCGTACTTC.